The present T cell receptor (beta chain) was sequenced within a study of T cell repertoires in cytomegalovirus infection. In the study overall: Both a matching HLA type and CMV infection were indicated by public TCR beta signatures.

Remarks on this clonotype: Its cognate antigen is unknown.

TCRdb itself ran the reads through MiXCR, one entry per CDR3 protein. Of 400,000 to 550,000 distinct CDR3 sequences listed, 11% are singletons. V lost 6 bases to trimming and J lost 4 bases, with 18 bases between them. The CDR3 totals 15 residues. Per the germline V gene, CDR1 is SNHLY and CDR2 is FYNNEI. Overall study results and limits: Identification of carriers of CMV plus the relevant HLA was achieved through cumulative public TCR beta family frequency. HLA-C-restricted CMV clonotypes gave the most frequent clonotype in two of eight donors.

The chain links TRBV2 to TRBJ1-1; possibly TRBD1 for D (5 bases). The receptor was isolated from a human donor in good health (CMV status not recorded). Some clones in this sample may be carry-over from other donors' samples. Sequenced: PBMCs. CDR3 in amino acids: CASRKTGSGGTEAFF. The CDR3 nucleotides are TGTGCCAGCAGGAAAACCGGGTCCGGGGGCACTGAAGCTTTCTTT. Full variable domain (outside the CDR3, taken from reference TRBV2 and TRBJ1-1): EPEVTQTPSHQVTQMGQEVILRCVPISNHLYFYWYRQILGQKVEFLVSFYNNEISEKSEIFDDQFSVERPDGSNFTLKIRSTKLEDSAMYFCASRKTGSGGTEAFFGQGTRLTVV.